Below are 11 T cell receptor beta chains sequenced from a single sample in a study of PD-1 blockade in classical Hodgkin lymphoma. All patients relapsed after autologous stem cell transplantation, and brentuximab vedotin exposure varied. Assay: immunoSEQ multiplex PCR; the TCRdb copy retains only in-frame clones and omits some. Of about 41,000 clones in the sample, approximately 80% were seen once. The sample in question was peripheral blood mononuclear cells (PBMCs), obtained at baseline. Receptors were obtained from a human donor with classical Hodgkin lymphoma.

Written as DNA, the CDR3 is TGCGCCAGCAGCCAAGATAGAGTGGGCAGGGGGAGGTACGAGCAGTACTTC. It codes for CASSQDRVGRGRYEQYF. This chain joins TRBV4-1 and TRBJ2-7, with D possibly matching TRBD1 (7 bases). CDR3 size: 17 residues. Trimming left V 0 bases short and J 4 bases short, with 19 bases between. Germline V lookup: CDR1 MGHRA, CDR2 YSYEKL.

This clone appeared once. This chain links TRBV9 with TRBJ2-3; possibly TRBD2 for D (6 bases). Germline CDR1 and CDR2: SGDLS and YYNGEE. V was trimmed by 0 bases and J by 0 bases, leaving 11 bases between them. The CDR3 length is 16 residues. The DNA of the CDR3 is TGTGCCAGCAGCGTAGGGTCGGGGGATAGCACAGATACGCAGTATTTT. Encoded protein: CASSVGSGDSTDTQYF.

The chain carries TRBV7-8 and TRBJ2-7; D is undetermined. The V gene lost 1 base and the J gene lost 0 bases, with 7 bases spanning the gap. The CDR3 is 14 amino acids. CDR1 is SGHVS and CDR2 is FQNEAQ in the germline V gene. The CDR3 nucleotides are TGTGCCAGCAGCTTAGTCGGCAGCTCCTACGAGCAGTACTTC. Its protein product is CASSLVGSSYEQYF. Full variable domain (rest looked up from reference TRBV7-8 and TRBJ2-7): GAGVSQSPRYKVAKRGQDVALRCDPISGHVSLFWYQQALGQGPEFLTYFQNEAQLDKSGLPSDRFFAERPEGSVSTLKIQRTQQEDSAVYLCASSLVGSSYEQYFGPGTRLTVT.

The CDR3 DNA reads TGCGCCAGCAGCCAAGAACAGATCGCAACTAATGAAAAACTGTTTTTT. The encoded protein is CASSQEQIATNEKLFF. The genes are TRBV4-1 and TRBJ1-4; no reliable D call. The CDR3 sequence is 16 residues long. CDR1 is MGHRA and CDR2 is YSYEKL in the germline V gene. Between the trimmed V and J ends, which lost 0 bases and 0 bases, there was a span of 8 bases.

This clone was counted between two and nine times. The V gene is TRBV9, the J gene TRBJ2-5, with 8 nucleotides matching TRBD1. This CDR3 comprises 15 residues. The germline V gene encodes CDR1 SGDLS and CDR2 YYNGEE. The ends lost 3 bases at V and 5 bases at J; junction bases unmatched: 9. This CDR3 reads CASSADRGVPETQYF. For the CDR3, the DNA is TGTGCCAGCAGCGCCGACAGGGGCGTCCCGGAGACCCAGTACTTC.

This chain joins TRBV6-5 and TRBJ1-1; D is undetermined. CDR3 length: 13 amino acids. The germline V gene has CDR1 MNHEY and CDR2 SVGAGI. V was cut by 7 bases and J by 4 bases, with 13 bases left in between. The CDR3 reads CASTTGGITEAFF. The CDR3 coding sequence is TGTGCCAGCACCACGGGAGGGATCACTGAAGCTTTCTTT.

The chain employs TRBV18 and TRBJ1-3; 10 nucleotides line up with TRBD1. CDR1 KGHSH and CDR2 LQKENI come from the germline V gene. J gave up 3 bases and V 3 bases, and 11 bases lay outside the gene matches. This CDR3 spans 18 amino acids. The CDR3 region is CASSPLKGQGRGGNTIYF. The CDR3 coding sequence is TGTGCCAGCTCACCTCTCAAGGGACAGGGGAGAGGTGGAAACACCATATATTTT.

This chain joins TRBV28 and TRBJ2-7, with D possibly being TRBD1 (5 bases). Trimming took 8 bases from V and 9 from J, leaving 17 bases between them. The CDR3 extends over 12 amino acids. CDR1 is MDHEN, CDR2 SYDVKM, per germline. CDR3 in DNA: TGTGCCAGCTGCGCATTAGGGGTGGGGCAGTACTTC. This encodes CASCALGVGQYF.

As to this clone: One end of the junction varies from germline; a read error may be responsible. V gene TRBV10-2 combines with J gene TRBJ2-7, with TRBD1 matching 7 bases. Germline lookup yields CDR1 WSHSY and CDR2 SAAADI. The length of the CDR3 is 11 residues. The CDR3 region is CAIRQGHEQYF. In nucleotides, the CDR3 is TGTGCCATCCGACAGGGTCACGAGCAGTACTTC.

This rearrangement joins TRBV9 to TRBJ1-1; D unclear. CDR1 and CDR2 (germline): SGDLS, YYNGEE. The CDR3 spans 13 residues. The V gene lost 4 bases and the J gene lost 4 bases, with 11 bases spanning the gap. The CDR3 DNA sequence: TGTGCCAGCAGCATCCAGATCGGCACTGAAGCTTTCTTT. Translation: CASSIQIGTEAFF.

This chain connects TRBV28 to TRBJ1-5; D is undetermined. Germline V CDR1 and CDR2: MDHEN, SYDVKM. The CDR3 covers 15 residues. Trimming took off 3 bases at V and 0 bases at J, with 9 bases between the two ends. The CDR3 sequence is CASSFVGYSNQPQHF. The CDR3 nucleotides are TGTGCCAGCAGTTTCGTGGGATATAGCAATCAGCCCCAGCATTTT.